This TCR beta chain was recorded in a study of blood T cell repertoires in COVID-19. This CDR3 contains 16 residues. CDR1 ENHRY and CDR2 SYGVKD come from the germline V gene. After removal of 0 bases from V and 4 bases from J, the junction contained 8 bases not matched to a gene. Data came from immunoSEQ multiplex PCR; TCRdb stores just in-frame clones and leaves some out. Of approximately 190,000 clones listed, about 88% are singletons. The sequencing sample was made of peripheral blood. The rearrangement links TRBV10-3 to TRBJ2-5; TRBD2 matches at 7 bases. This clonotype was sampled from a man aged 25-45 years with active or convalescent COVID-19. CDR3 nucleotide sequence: TGTGCCATCAGTGAGTCGAACCTAGCGGTCGGAGAGACCCAGTACTTC. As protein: CAISESNLAVGETQYF.